This note documents a single T cell receptor (beta chain) sequence. Its antigen is not identified. Primers included in the PCR were 60 Vbeta and 13 Jbeta primers. Generated by immunoSEQ multiplex PCR, the TCRdb table keeps only in-frame clones and is missing some. Of approximately 140,000 clones detected, 70% to 80% appear once; the ten largest clones hold more than 3%. The CDR3 runs 15 residues. The ends were cut back, 0 bases at V and 6 bases at J, with 14 bases in the middle. Germline V gene sequence: CDR1 SGHDN, CDR2 FVKESK. This record comes from a study of cytomegalovirus exposure and HLA in healthy donors. In the study overall: As an earlier analysis found, around 190 million T cells yielded over 95 million unique TCR beta sequences. Across a few hundred genotyped donors, more than 75% landed in the Caucasian-associated ancestry cluster.

Study observations and caveats: Being productive about 90% or about 30% of the time was typical of most TCR beta V segments in an earlier analysis. Owing to their indistinguishability, certain V segments, notably TRBV6-2 and TRBV6-3, were excluded.

Sequencing used PBMCs. The chain links TRBV14 to TRBJ1-2, with no clear D. The source is a female donor in good health and CMV-seronegative. The chain's CDR3 is CASSQDTTPFDGYTF. As DNA, the CDR3 is TGTGCCAGCAGCCAAGATACAACGCCTTTTGATGGCTACACCTTC.